The source of this T cell receptor beta chain is a study of lung T cells in sarcoidosis with Löfgren's syndrome. Study overall: In sarcoidosis, CD4+ T cells accumulate in bronchoalveolar lavage fluid. Repertoire analyses centered on Löfgren's syndrome patients. Whole-study findings and limits: Sarcoidosis antigen recognition was only suggested, antigen unidentified. TRBV2 was the preferred pairing partner of TRAV12-1, with similar CDR3s.

MiXCR, applied by TCRdb to the reads, yields one record per CDR3 protein. Seen here are thousands of distinct CDR3 sequences, under 25% observed once, and the top ten hold about 22%. The sample holds many counts of this clonotype. As yet, its antigen is unknown. The CDR3 has 11 residues. V lost 5 bases and J lost 0, with 2 bases in between. The TCR originated in a human donor with sarcoidosis (Löfgren's syndrome or another form), or a control subject (not recorded which). The chain links TRBV12-3 or TRBV12-4 to TRBJ2-7; D gene ambiguous. Sequencing used CD4+ T cells from bronchoalveolar lavage fluid. CDR3 sequence (DNA): TGTGCCAGCAGTGCCTCCTACGAGCAGTACTTC. Translating it yields CASSASYEQYF.